This is a list of T cell receptor beta chains from one sample in a study of vaccination effects on CD4 cells after COVID-19. Their target antigens are unknown. The table came from immunoSEQ multiplex PCR; TCRdb's copy has only in-frame clones and leaves some out. This sample carries about 79,000 clones, around 70% of them seen once, and the ten largest clones take around 1.5%. This specimen was CD4+ T cells from PBMCs cultured with HCoV-229E spike peptides, taken before COVID-19 vaccination. The receptors were gathered from a human donor who received a COVID-19 vaccine. Each CDR3 is given with its conserved first and last residue. D genes are given only for firm matches. Some rows mark clone size as missing; the rest say once, few, many or name a class of expanded clone.

CDR3 DNA: TGTGCCAGCAGCTGGACTAGGTCGGGGGACTACAATGAGCAGTTCTTC; CDR3 protein: CASSWTRSGDYNEQFF; D gene: TRBD2; J gene: TRBJ2-1; clone size: -; V gene: TRBV5-6
CDR3 DNA: TGTGCCAGCAGCTTATATGGTTCTTTACGGGGGGCGAACACCGGGGAGCTGTTTTTT; CDR3 protein: CASSLYGSLRGANTGELFF; D gene: TRBD2; J gene: TRBJ2-2; clone size: -; V gene: TRBV7-2
CDR3 DNA: TGTGCCAGCAGCCCCTCGGGGTTGGCCGGAAACACCATATATTTT; CDR3 protein: CASSPSGLAGNTIYF; D gene: -; J gene: TRBJ1-3; clone size: -; V gene: TRBV5-6
CDR3 DNA: TGCGCCAGCAGCTTGGGGCCCAATGCAGGGACCCAGTACTTC; CDR3 protein: CASSLGPNAGTQYF; D gene: -; J gene: TRBJ2-5; clone size: -; V gene: TRBV5-1
CDR3 DNA: TGTGCCAGCAGACCGACAGGGCTGAACACTGAAGCTTTCTTT; CDR3 protein: CASRPTGLNTEAFF; D gene: TRBD1; J gene: TRBJ1-1; clone size: once; V gene: TRBV7-9
CDR3 DNA: TGTGCCAGTAGTATAGGAGGGCACAAACTGTTTTTT; CDR3 protein: CASSIGGHKLFF; D gene: -; J gene: TRBJ1-4; clone size: few; V gene: TRBV19
CDR3 DNA: TGCGCCAGCAGCCCCTATCTCCCTAGCGGGGTCATGCAAAACACCGGGGAGCTGTTTTTT; CDR3 protein: CASSPYLPSGVMQNTGELFF; D gene: TRBD2; J gene: TRBJ2-2; clone size: few; V gene: TRBV5-1
CDR3 DNA: TGTGCCAGCAGTGAGGGCAGCATGAACACTGAAGCTTTCTTT; CDR3 protein: CASSEGSMNTEAFF; D gene: -; J gene: TRBJ1-1; clone size: -; V gene: TRBV6-1
CDR3 DNA: TGTGCCAGCAGTGAAGCCTATAGGACGGTGGGTATAGAGACCCAGTACTTC; CDR3 protein: CASSEAYRTVGIETQYF; D gene: -; J gene: TRBJ2-5; clone size: -; V gene: TRBV6-1
CDR3 DNA: TGTGCCTGGAGTGGGCAGGGTGAGGAAGCTTTCTTT; CDR3 protein: CAWSGQGEEAFF; D gene: -; J gene: TRBJ1-1; clone size: -; V gene: TRBV30
CDR3 DNA: TGTGCCAGCAGCAGGACTAGCGGGGGGAACACCGGGGAGCTGTTTTTT; CDR3 protein: CASSRTSGGNTGELFF; D gene: TRBD2; J gene: TRBJ2-2; clone size: few; V gene: TRBV7-6
CDR3 DNA: TGTGCCAGCAGTGAAGTGATGACAGGGGTAAAACTGTTTTTT; CDR3 protein: CASSEVMTGVKLFF; D gene: TRBD1; J gene: TRBJ1-4; clone size: -; V gene: TRBV6-1
CDR3 DNA: TGTGCCAGCAGCTCCTACCCCAGGGAGACTAATGAAAAACTGTTTTTT; CDR3 protein: CASSSYPRETNEKLFF; D gene: -; J gene: TRBJ1-4; clone size: -; V gene: TRBV7-9
CDR3 DNA: TGTGCCAGCAGTTGGGGGAATGAAAAACTGTTTTTT; CDR3 protein: CASSWGNEKLFF; D gene: -; J gene: TRBJ1-4; clone size: few; V gene: TRBV6-6
CDR3 DNA: TGTGCCAGCAGCGTAGGGACAGGGGAGGCCTATGGCTACACCTTC; CDR3 protein: CASSVGTGEAYGYTF; D gene: TRBD1; J gene: TRBJ1-2; clone size: few; V gene: TRBV9
CDR3 DNA: TGTGCCAGCAGCGAAAGACAGGGGATCTCTGGAAACACCATATATTTT; CDR3 protein: CASSERQGISGNTIYF; D gene: TRBD1; J gene: TRBJ1-3; clone size: once; V gene: TRBV14